Listed below are T cell receptor beta chains from one sample, sequenced in a study of cytomegalovirus exposure and HLA in healthy donors. The protocol was immunoSEQ multiplex PCR, while the TCRdb copy is restricted to in-frame clones and leaves out a portion. The sample holds under 300,000 clones, roughly 90% seen once. The sequenced material came from PBMCs. Receptors were obtained from a man between 40 and 49 years old in good health and CMV-seropositive. Each CDR3 is given with its conserved first and last residue. A D gene is named only where the DNA matches it firmly. A clone size is listed for some rows: how often the clone was seen (once, few, many), or a class if it is expanded.

V	J	D	size	DNA	CDR3
TRBV6-1	TRBJ2-7	TRBD2	-	TGTGCCAGCAGTGAACCTGGACTAGCGGCATACGAGCAGTACTTC	CASSEPGLAAYEQYF
TRBV6-6	TRBJ1-1	-	few	TGTGCCGGCACAGGAAGGGGCACTGAAGCTTTCTTT	CAGTGRGTEAFF
TRBV28	TRBJ1-1	-	-	TGTGCCAGCAGTTTAGCGGGTGAAGGGAACACTGAAGCTTTCTTT	CASSLAGEGNTEAFF
TRBV9	TRBJ2-2	TRBD1	-	TGTGCCAGCAGCGTAGGAAGTTCTGGGACAGGGACGAACACCGGGGAGCTGTTTTTT	CASSVGSSGTGTNTGELFF
TRBV7-9	TRBJ2-7	-	-	TGTGCCAGCAGCAAAAACGAAGGTACGCGGCCCCGAGAGCAGTACTTC	CASSKNEGTRPREQYF
TRBV6-6	TRBJ2-3	TRBD1	-	TGTGCCAGCAGTTCTGGGGCAGGGGGAGATACGCAGTATTTT	CASSSGAGGDTQYF
TRBV5-1	TRBJ1-1	TRBD1	-	TGCGCCAGCAGCCCTCTGGACAGGTCTAACACTGAAGCTTTCTTT	CASSPLDRSNTEAFF
TRBV30	TRBJ2-2	TRBD2	-	TGTGCCTGGAGTGTACGTCCAGCGGGAGGGTGGTCCGGGGAGCTGTTTTTT	CAWSVRPAGGWSGELFF
TRBV5-1	TRBJ1-2	-	-	TGCGCCAGCAGCCCGACCTGGGGAGGGGGCTACACCTTC	CASSPTWGGGYTF
TRBV10-1	TRBJ2-2	-	-	TGCGCCAGCAGTGTTAGGGGCACCGGGGAGCTGTTTTTT	CASSVRGTGELFF
TRBV7-9	TRBJ2-1	-	-	TGTGCCAGCAGCTTACGCGGGACGTACAATGAGCAGTTCTTC	CASSLRGTYNEQFF
TRBV5-1	TRBJ1-1	-	-	TGCGCCAGCAGCGACGGTCCAGGGACTGAAGCTTTCTTT	CASSDGPGTEAFF
TRBV7-9	TRBJ2-7	-	-	TGTGCCAGCAGCTTAGACGGTCAGGGCTACGAGCAGTACTTC	CASSLDGQGYEQYF
TRBV7-3	TRBJ2-7	TRBD1	-	TGTGCCAGCAGCTTAACGGGACAGTCCTACGAGCAGTACTTC	CASSLTGQSYEQYF
TRBV7-9	TRBJ1-1	-	-	TGTGCCAGCAGCCCTGAAGCCACTGAAGCTTTCTTT	CASSPEATEAFF
TRBV18	TRBJ2-7	-	-	TGTGCCAGCTCATCGTTTACCGGGACATCCATCTCCTACGAGCAGTACTTC	CASSSFTGTSISYEQYF
TRBV19	TRBJ1-5	-	-	TGTGCCAGTAGTTCTAGCAGGGGTTACCAGCCCCAGCATTTT	CASSSSRGYQPQHF
TRBV19	TRBJ2-1	TRBD2	-	TGTGCCAGTAGTCAAGGGCGAGTAGCGGGAGGGGTTTTGGGCAATGAGCAGTTCTTC	CASSQGRVAGGVLGNEQFF
TRBV10-2	TRBJ2-1	TRBD2	-	TGCGCCAGCAGTGGACTAGCGGGAGGGCGGGCCTACAATGAGCAGTTCTTC	CASSGLAGGRAYNEQFF
TRBV11-2	TRBJ1-1	-	-	TGTGCCAGCAGCTTAGATCTAGGCCAAGTGAACACTGAAGCTTTCTTT	CASSLDLGQVNTEAFF
TRBV15	TRBJ2-1	-	-	TGTGCCACCAGCAGAGATCGACAGAACAATGAGCAGTTCTTC	CATSRDRQNNEQFF
TRBV18	TRBJ2-1	TRBD2	-	TGTGCCAGCTCATCCGCCCGACTAGCGAAATACAATGAGCAGTTCTTC	CASSSARLAKYNEQFF
TRBV9	TRBJ2-7	TRBD2	-	TGTGCCAGCAGCCCCGGCCGGACTAGCGGTTTCTACGAGCAGTACTTC	CASSPGRTSGFYEQYF
TRBV28	TRBJ2-3	-	-	TGTGCCAGCAGCGGAGGGGACCGCACTTATGGTGATACGCAGTATTTT	CASSGGDRTYGDTQYF
TRBV30	TRBJ1-2	TRBD1	-	TGTGCCTGGAGACCTCCGGGACAGGGGTTTGGCTACACCTTC	CAWRPPGQGFGYTF
TRBV5-4	TRBJ2-7	TRBD2	-	TGTGCCAGCAGCCCGATAGCGGGTTCTAGCTCCTACGAGCAGTACTTC	CASSPIAGSSSYEQYF
TRBV5-1	TRBJ2-2	TRBD1	-	TGCGCCAGCAGCTTGGGGACAGGGGGCACCGGGGAGCTGTTTTTT	CASSLGTGGTGELFF
TRBV6-5	TRBJ2-2	TRBD2	-	TGTGCCAGCAGCAATAGCGGGAGTCACACCGGGAAGCTGTTTTTT	CASSNSGSHTGKLFF
TRBV18	TRBJ2-7	-	-	TGTGCCAGCGGCGGATCTCCCGATTTTCTCCAGCAGTACTTC	CASGGSPDFLQQYF
TRBV27	TRBJ2-1	-	once	TGTGCCAGCAGTCTAGAGAGGGAGAGTCACAATGAGCAGTTCTTC	CASSLERESHNEQFF
TRBV6-6	TRBJ1-4	TRBD1	-	TGTGCCAGCAGTTTGACAGGGTACAATGAAAAACTGTTTTTT	CASSLTGYNEKLFF
TRBV5-4	TRBJ2-3	-	-	TGTGCCAGCAGCTTGGCAGGGAGCACAGATACGCAGTATTTT	CASSLAGSTDTQYF
TRBV7-8	TRBJ1-2	-	-	TGTGCCAGCAGCTTAGGGGGGCCTGGGGCTAACTATGGCTACACCTTC	CASSLGGPGANYGYTF
TRBV7-2	TRBJ2-3	TRBD2	-	TGTGCCAGCAGCTGGGGGGGACTTACAGATACGCAGTATTTT	CASSWGGLTDTQYF
TRBV5-1	TRBJ2-3	TRBD2	-	TGCGCCAGCAGCTTAGGGACTAGCATGGATACGCAGTATTTT	CASSLGTSMDTQYF
TRBV27	TRBJ2-1	-	-	TGTGCCAGCAGTCCGAGTCTAGCGTCCTACAATGAGCAGTTCTTC	CASSPSLASYNEQFF
TRBV7-2	TRBJ2-7	TRBD1	-	TGTGCCAGCAGCCCGCCCGGGGCAGGGGGAGACGAGCAGTACTTC	CASSPPGAGGDEQYF
TRBV7-6	TRBJ2-1	TRBD2	-	TGTGCCAGCAGCTTATCGCCGGGACTAGCGGGCTATGAGCAGTTCTTC	CASSLSPGLAGYEQFF
TRBV7-9	TRBJ1-1	-	-	TGTTCCAGCAGCTTAGAGGCCATCGGGGGGGAACTTGGGGCTTTCTTT	CSSSLEAIGGELGAFF
TRBV28	TRBJ1-1	-	-	TGTGCCAGCAGTTTCTACCCAGGGAATCGGGAAGCTTTCTTT	CASSFYPGNREAFF
TRBV27	TRBJ2-7	TRBD2	once	TGTGCCAGCAGTTTTGGGTCTAGCGGCTCCTACGAGCAGTACTTC	CASSFGSSGSYEQYF
TRBV27	TRBJ2-2	-	-	TGTGCCAGCAGTTTACTCGGTAACACCGGGGAGCTGTTTTTT	CASSLLGNTGELFF
TRBV29-1	TRBJ1-2	-	few	TGCAGCGTTGCTGGAGGAGACTATGGCTACACCTTC	CSVAGGDYGYTF
TRBV27	TRBJ1-2	-	-	TGTGCCAGCAAGCAGGGAAATGACTATGGCTACACCTTC	CASKQGNDYGYTF
TRBV4-1	TRBJ2-7	TRBD2	-	TGCGCCAGCACCTCCCGGGGGGAGGGCACCTACGAGCAGTACTTC	CASTSRGEGTYEQYF